Listed below are T cell receptor beta chains from one sample, sequenced in a study of blood T cell repertoires in COVID-19. This table comes from immunoSEQ multiplex PCR, and its TCRdb copy is limited to in-frame clones, with some not included. In the table there are about 110,000 clones, approximately 90% of which are singletons. The sample consisted of peripheral blood. These receptors came from a woman between 50 and 59 years old with acute or convalescent COVID-19. Both conserved end residues are part of each CDR3. D genes are given only for firm matches. Size tells how often a clone was seen (once, few, many) or the class of an expanded clone, and some rows leave it out.

size	D	V	J	CDR3	DNA
once	.	TRBV6-1	TRBJ1-2	CASSESGGRGGYTF	TGTGCCAGCAGTGAAAGTGGGGGGAGAGGCGGCTACACCTTC
.	TRBD2	TRBV11-3	TRBJ2-7	CASSSSGTSYEQYF	TGTGCCAGCAGCTCTAGCGGCACCTCCTACGAGCAGTACTTC
.	TRBD1	TRBV2	TRBJ1-1	CASSEEYRGRTEAFF	TGTGCCAGCAGTGAGGAGTACAGGGGCAGGACTGAAGCTTTCTTT
once	TRBD1	TRBV5-4	TRBJ1-4	CASSPGTGGFRANEKLFF	TGTGCCAGCAGCCCCGGGACAGGGGGGTTTCGAGCTAATGAAAAACTGTTTTTT
.	.	TRBV15	TRBJ2-1	CATSRGLNNEQFF	TGTGCCACCAGCAGAGGACTTAACAATGAGCAGTTCTTC
.	TRBD1	TRBV6-4	TRBJ2-3	CASSESQGDTQYF	TGTGCCAGCAGCGAGTCACAGGGGGATACGCAGTATTTT
.	.	TRBV3-1/TRBV3-2	TRBJ1-4	CASSQTGFSEEKLFF	TGTGCCAGCAGCCAAACAGGTTTTTCGGAAGAAAAACTGTTTTTT
.	.	TRBV7-2	TRBJ1-3	CASSLLASSGNTIYF	TGTGCCAGCAGCTTATTGGCCTCCTCTGGAAACACCATATATTTT
.	TRBD1	TRBV5-1	TRBJ1-1	CASSPGTGRTNTEAFF	TGCGCCAGCAGCCCCGGGACAGGACGGACGAACACTGAAGCTTTCTTT
.	TRBD1	TRBV19	TRBJ1-3	CASRRDSSSGNTIYF	TGTGCCAGTAGGAGGGACAGCAGCTCTGGAAACACCATATATTTT
.	TRBD1	TRBV23-1	TRBJ2-7	CADRGEHEQYF	TGCGCCGACAGGGGTGAGCACGAGCAGTACTTC
once	.	TRBV30	TRBJ1-3	CAWSVVRSSGNTIYF	TGTGCCTGGAGTGTAGTGAGGAGCTCTGGAAACACCATATATTTT
.	.	TRBV7-9	TRBJ1-1	CASSWVVGRETEAFF	TGTGCCAGCAGCTGGGTGGTGGGCAGAGAAACTGAAGCTTTCTTT
.	TRBD1	TRBV9	TRBJ1-3	CASSVQTGPSSGNTIYF	TGTGCCAGCAGCGTACAGACAGGGCCCAGCTCTGGAAACACCATATATTTT
.	.	TRBV2	TRBJ2-2	CASTHPTRDTGELFF	TGTGCCAGCACCCACCCGACGAGGGACACCGGGGAGCTGTTTTTT
.	.	TRBV12-5	TRBJ2-5	CASGLGQGSEIYQETQYF	TGTGCTAGTGGTTTGGGGCAGGGGTCCGAAATCTACCAAGAGACCCAGTACTTC
.	TRBD2	TRBV7-2	TRBJ2-1	CASSLVGGGSYNEQFF	TGTGCCAGCAGCTTAGTCGGGGGGGGCTCCTACAATGAGCAGTTCTTC
.	.	TRBV30	TRBJ1-2	CAWSSGLRYGYTF	TGTGCCTGGAGCTCGGGACTTAGGTATGGCTACACCTTC
once	TRBD2	TRBV11-2	TRBJ2-2	CASSLGFLAAVTGELFF	TGTGCCAGCAGCTTAGGATTTCTAGCGGCCGTCACCGGGGAGCTGTTTTTT
.	TRBD1	TRBV23-1	TRBJ1-1	CASFPGGLEAFF	TGCGCCAGCTTCCCAGGGGGTCTTGAAGCTTTCTTT
.	.	TRBV11-3	TRBJ2-7	CASSGLGGEQYF	TGTGCCAGCAGCGGGTTAGGAGGGGAGCAGTACTTC
.	TRBD1	TRBV6-4	TRBJ1-6	CASGDGQGGSPLHF	TGTGCCAGCGGAGACGGACAGGGTGGTTCACCCCTCCACTTT
.	TRBD2	TRBV6-2/TRBV6-3	TRBJ2-1	CASSPPGLAGSKNEQFF	TGTGCCAGCAGCCCTCCGGGACTAGCGGGTTCCAAAAATGAGCAGTTCTTC
few	TRBD2	TRBV6-6	TRBJ2-1	CASSNPGLAGDEQFF	TGTGCCAGCAGCAACCCGGGACTAGCGGGCGATGAGCAGTTCTTC
.	.	TRBV28	TRBJ1-6	CASRPTTVYNSPLHF	TGTGCCAGCAGGCCCACGACAGTATATAATTCACCCCTCCACTTT
.	.	TRBV6-2/TRBV6-3	TRBJ2-5	CASSMRYQETQYF	TGTGCCAGCAGTATGAGATACCAAGAGACCCAGTACTTC
.	.	TRBV2	TRBJ2-7	CASSRDSGPYEQYF	TGTGCCAGCAGCCGGGATAGCGGTCCTTACGAGCAGTACTTC
.	.	TRBV30	TRBJ1-1	CALRRGSFTEAFF	TGTGCCTTGCGGAGGGGAAGTTTTACTGAAGCTTTCTTT
.	.	TRBV7-9	TRBJ1-4	CASRSQGKTNEKLFF	TGTGCCAGCAGATCCCAGGGAAAGACTAATGAAAAACTGTTTTTT
.	TRBD1	TRBV9	TRBJ2-7	CASSVVGGDEQYF	TGTGCCAGCAGCGTAGTAGGGGGCGACGAGCAGTACTTC
.	TRBD1	TRBV25-1	TRBJ1-6	CASKGNWDSHSPLHF	TGTGCCAGCAAGGGCAATTGGGACAGCCATTCACCCCTCCACTTT
.	.	TRBV5-6	TRBJ2-7	CASRSAASYEQYF	TGTGCCAGCAGATCCGCGGCCTCCTACGAGCAGTACTTC
.	.	TRBV20-1	TRBJ2-5	CSAQGQETQYF	TGCAGTGCTCAGGGGCAAGAGACCCAGTACTTC
once	TRBD1	TRBV5-1	TRBJ2-1	CASSLAGQGSNEQFF	TGCGCCAGCAGCTTGGCAGGACAGGGTTCGAATGAGCAGTTCTTC
once	TRBD1	TRBV30	TRBJ1-2	CAWRAQGFEGYTF	TGTGCCTGGAGGGCACAGGGGTTCGAGGGCTACACCTTC
.	.	TRBV4-3	TRBJ1-1	CASSQGSGTEAFF	TGCGCCAGCAGCCAAGGGTCGGGCACTGAAGCTTTCTTT
.	.	TRBV29-1	TRBJ1-2	CSVDRKTNYGYTF	TGCAGCGTTGACAGGAAAACTAACTATGGCTACACCTTC
.	.	TRBV3-1/TRBV3-2	TRBJ1-1	CASTHRASNTEAFF	TGTGCCAGCACTCACAGGGCGTCGAACACTGAAGCTTTCTTT
.	.	TRBV2	TRBJ1-5	CASARGGISNQPQHF	TGTGCCAGCGCAAGAGGAGGGATTAGCAATCAGCCCCAGCATTTT
once	.	TRBV30	TRBJ2-1	CACTGTPPVNEQFF	TGTGCCTGTACCGGGACTCCCCCCGTTAATGAGCAGTTCTTC
.	.	TRBV6-5	TRBJ2-7	CASSYARDGYEQYF	TGTGCCAGCAGTTACGCCCGTGACGGGTACGAGCAGTACTTC
.	.	TRBV6-5	TRBJ1-1	CASSYSRLNTEAFF	TGTGCCAGCAGTTACTCGAGGTTGAACACTGAAGCTTTCTTT
.	.	TRBV2	TRBJ2-3	CASSLQASSTDTQYF	TGTGCCAGCAGTTTACAGGCCTCTAGCACAGATACGCAGTATTTT
.	TRBD1	TRBV4-1	TRBJ1-2	CASSQVTGGNYGYTF	TGCGCCAGCAGCCAAGTGACAGGGGGGAACTATGGCTACACCTTC
once	.	TRBV13	TRBJ2-7	CASSQRNRYEQYF	TGTGCCAGCAGTCAGCGGAACCGCTACGAGCAGTACTTC
.	.	TRBV2	TRBJ2-7	CASSGREQYF	TGTGCCAGCTCAGGGCGCGAGCAGTACTTC
.	TRBD1	TRBV6-5	TRBJ2-1	CASNDRGLGEQFF	TGTGCCAGCAACGACAGGGGGCTAGGTGAGCAGTTCTTC
.	.	TRBV5-8	TRBJ2-3	CASSSSRGFDSDTQYF	TGTGCCAGCAGCTCGAGCAGGGGTTTCGATTCAGATACGCAGTATTTT
.	TRBD1	TRBV7-2	TRBJ1-3	CASSPGQLGNTIYF	TGTGCCAGCAGCCCGGGACAGTTGGGAAACACCATATATTTT
.	.	TRBV7-9	TRBJ2-1	CASSPGTSYEQFF	TGTGCCAGCAGCCCCGGGACATCCTACGAGCAGTTCTTC
.	.	TRBV6-5	TRBJ2-5	CASTSTGLIQYF	TGTGCCAGCACCTCAACAGGGTTAATTCAGTACTTC
.	.	TRBV28	TRBJ1-1	CASRQTVNTEAFF	TGTGCCAGCAGGCAAACAGTGAACACTGAAGCTTTCTTT
.	.	TRBV4-1	TRBJ2-7	CASSPREGAYEQYF	TGCGCCAGCAGCCCTCGGGAAGGAGCCTACGAGCAGTACTTC
.	TRBD1	TRBV3-1/TRBV3-2	TRBJ1-2	CASSLTTGYGYTF	TGTGCCAGCAGCCTAACGACAGGGTATGGCTACACCTTC
.	TRBD1	TRBV10-3	TRBJ2-1	CAITFDRASYNEQFF	TGTGCCATCACTTTTGACAGGGCATCCTACAATGAGCAGTTCTTC
.	TRBD2	TRBV27	TRBJ2-1	CASRHLAGEYNEQFF	TGTGCCAGCAGACATCTAGCGGGGGAATACAATGAGCAGTTCTTC
once	.	TRBV28	TRBJ1-1	CASKIGGAPSSTEAFF	TGTGCCAGCAAAATAGGGGGGGCCCCCTCATCCACTGAAGCTTTCTTT
.	.	TRBV28	TRBJ1-2	CASRDAPGGGYTF	TGTGCCAGCAGAGATGCCCCGGGGGGGGGCTACACCTTC
.	TRBD1	TRBV7-9	TRBJ1-2	CASSLVGRGHGYTF	TGTGCCAGCAGCTTAGTTGGCAGGGGGCATGGCTACACCTTC